The entry below gives a single T cell receptor beta chain sequence along with its context. Antigen unknown. This record comes from a study of neoadjuvant nivolumab and ipilimumab in lung cancer. Study-level points and caveats: From pretherapy to surgery, tumor richness and clonality rose with dual therapy. Blood richness before therapy tracked richness in tumors resected after neoadjuvant therapy.

Here immunoSEQ multiplex PCR was the method, and the copy in TCRdb shows in-frame clones only, minus some. In the table there are roughly 20,000 clones, less than 85% of which are singletons. The V end lost 0 bases, the J end lost 1 base, and 7 bases lay between the germline ends. The CDR3 sequence is 14 residues long. CDR1 and CDR2 (germline): MNHEY, SMNVEV (reference sequence). The sample here was peripheral blood, taken before neoadjuvant nivolumab, alone or with ipilimumab. The V call is TRBV27, the J call TRBJ2-7; D is uncertain. The receptor's source is an adult with non-small cell lung cancer. As DNA, the CDR3 is TGTGCCAGCAGTTTATCGTTCTTATCCTACGAGCAGTACTTC. This encodes CASSLSFLSYEQYF.